The rows below give T cell receptor beta chains drawn from one sample of a study of blood T cell repertoires in COVID-19. TCRdb keeps only in-frame clones here, not all; method: immunoSEQ multiplex PCR. The data show more than 150,000 clones, with approximately 90% seen just once and around 2.5% held by the top ten. Sequencing used peripheral blood. The source is a woman in her seventies with acute or convalescent COVID-19. Both conserved end residues are part of each CDR3. A D gene is named only where the DNA matches it firmly. Clone size is not always given. Where it is, it says once, few, many or a class for expanded clones.

CDR3 protein: CASRRDITYEQYF
CDR3 DNA: TGTGCCAGCAGAAGGGACATAACCTACGAGCAGTACTTC
clone size: -
J gene: TRBJ2-7
D gene: -
V gene: TRBV6-6

CDR3 protein: CASSYQGMNTEAFF
CDR3 DNA: TGTGCCAGCAGCTATCAGGGGATGAACACTGAAGCTTTCTTT
clone size: -
J gene: TRBJ1-1
D gene: -
V gene: TRBV7-9

CDR3 protein: CASSQTASGGDYQETQYF
CDR3 DNA: TGCGCCAGCAGTCAAACAGCTAGCGGGGGGGATTACCAAGAGACCCAGTACTTC
clone size: -
J gene: TRBJ2-5
D gene: TRBD2
V gene: TRBV23-1

CDR3 protein: CASSSTAPRQTYEQYF
CDR3 DNA: TGTGCCAGCAGTTCAACGGCTCCGAGACAGACCTACGAGCAGTACTTC
clone size: -
J gene: TRBJ2-7
D gene: -
V gene: TRBV7-6

CDR3 protein: CASSMGQTEAFF
CDR3 DNA: TGTGCCAGTAGTATGGGGCAGACTGAAGCTTTCTTT
clone size: -
J gene: TRBJ1-1
D gene: -
V gene: TRBV19

CDR3 protein: CASSHSDRYSNQPQHF
CDR3 DNA: TGTGCCAGCAGCCATTCGGACAGGTATAGCAATCAGCCCCAGCATTTT
clone size: -
J gene: TRBJ1-5
D gene: TRBD1
V gene: TRBV3-1/TRBV3-2

CDR3 protein: CASSLIAGAPSLGEQFF
CDR3 DNA: TGTGCCAGCAGCTTGATAGCGGGGGCCCCATCCCTCGGTGAGCAGTTCTTC
clone size: -
J gene: TRBJ2-1
D gene: TRBD2
V gene: TRBV7-6

CDR3 protein: CASSQDRRSGTEAFF
CDR3 DNA: TGTGCCAGCAGCCAAGATAGGCGGAGTGGGACTGAAGCTTTCTTT
clone size: -
J gene: TRBJ1-1
D gene: -
V gene: TRBV3-1/TRBV3-2

CDR3 protein: CASSLYSQTSTDTQYF
CDR3 DNA: TGTGCCAGCAGTTTGTACAGCCAAACTAGCACAGATACGCAGTATTTT
clone size: -
J gene: TRBJ2-3
D gene: -
V gene: TRBV28

CDR3 protein: CASRPGTHYNSPLHF
CDR3 DNA: TGTGCCAGCAGACCCGGGACACACTATAATTCACCCCTCCACTTT
clone size: -
J gene: TRBJ1-6
D gene: -
V gene: TRBV27

CDR3 protein: CATSAGTTVNTQYF
CDR3 DNA: TGTGCCACCAGTGCGGGAACTACAGTAAATACGCAGTATTTT
clone size: -
J gene: TRBJ2-3
D gene: -
V gene: TRBV24-1

CDR3 protein: CASSQDWIAGITDTQYF
CDR3 DNA: TGTGCCAGCAGCCAAGATTGGATAGCGGGAATCACAGATACGCAGTATTTT
clone size: -
J gene: TRBJ2-3
D gene: TRBD2
V gene: TRBV14

CDR3 protein: CASSQPGGWYGYTF
CDR3 DNA: TGTGCCAGCAGCCAACCAGGGGGGTGGTATGGCTACACCTTC
clone size: -
J gene: TRBJ1-2
D gene: TRBD1
V gene: TRBV14

CDR3 protein: CRIPGQGAEAFF
CDR3 DNA: TGCAGAATACCGGGACAGGGGGCTGAAGCTTTCTTT
clone size: once
J gene: TRBJ1-1
D gene: TRBD1
V gene: TRBV29-1

CDR3 protein: CASSLRGGLAREKLFF
CDR3 DNA: TGCGCCAGCAGCTTGCGGGGGGGCCTCGCGCGGGAAAAACTGTTTTTT
clone size: -
J gene: TRBJ1-4
D gene: -
V gene: TRBV5-1

CDR3 protein: CAINGDRGISGNTIYF
CDR3 DNA: TGTGCCATCAACGGGGACAGGGGTATATCTGGAAACACCATATATTTT
clone size: -
J gene: TRBJ1-3
D gene: TRBD1
V gene: TRBV10-3

CDR3 protein: CASSLEGSEGAKGYTF
CDR3 DNA: TGTGCCAGCAGCTTAGAGGGGTCGGAGGGGGCTAAAGGCTACACCTTC
clone size: -
J gene: TRBJ1-2
D gene: TRBD1
V gene: TRBV13

CDR3 protein: CAISERREGTEAFF
CDR3 DNA: TGTGCCATCAGTGAACGGAGGGAGGGCACTGAAGCTTTCTTT
clone size: once
J gene: TRBJ1-1
D gene: -
V gene: TRBV10-3

CDR3 protein: CSSRQGMDTEAFF
CDR3 DNA: TGCAGCTCCCGACAGGGGATGGACACTGAAGCTTTCTTT
clone size: once
J gene: TRBJ1-1
D gene: TRBD1
V gene: TRBV29-1

CDR3 protein: CASSQEARRGIEQYF
CDR3 DNA: TGCGCCAGCAGCCAAGAGGCACGCAGGGGAATCGAGCAGTACTTC
clone size: -
J gene: TRBJ2-7
D gene: -
V gene: TRBV4-3

CDR3 protein: CASSQEDRALTPLHF
CDR3 DNA: TGTGCCAGCAGCCAAGAGGACAGGGCCCTGACACCCCTCCACTTT
clone size: -
J gene: TRBJ1-6
D gene: TRBD1
V gene: TRBV4-2

CDR3 protein: CASSLRGLGYTF
CDR3 DNA: TGTGCCAGCAGTCTCAGGGGCCTAGGCTACACCTTC
clone size: -
J gene: TRBJ1-2
D gene: -
V gene: TRBV28

CDR3 protein: CASSLILRDSDQETQYF
CDR3 DNA: TGTGCCAGCAGTTTGATCCTGAGGGACAGCGACCAAGAGACCCAGTACTTC
clone size: once
J gene: TRBJ2-5
D gene: TRBD1
V gene: TRBV27

CDR3 protein: CATPSGGRGDEQFF
CDR3 DNA: TGTGCCACGCCTAGCGGGGGGAGAGGGGATGAGCAGTTCTTC
clone size: -
J gene: TRBJ2-1
D gene: TRBD2
V gene: TRBV7-9

CDR3 protein: CASSHKGQGNGELFF
CDR3 DNA: TGTGCCAGCAGCCATAAAGGCCAGGGTAACGGGGAGCTGTTTTTT
clone size: few
J gene: TRBJ2-2
D gene: -
V gene: TRBV7-9

CDR3 protein: CSAGADRAYGYTF
CDR3 DNA: TGCAGCGCCGGAGCGGACAGGGCCTATGGCTACACCTTC
clone size: -
J gene: TRBJ1-2
D gene: TRBD1
V gene: TRBV29-1

CDR3 protein: CASSVTGEGNQPQHF
CDR3 DNA: TGTGCCAGTAGTGTGACAGGGGAGGGCAATCAGCCCCAGCATTTT
clone size: -
J gene: TRBJ1-5
D gene: TRBD1
V gene: TRBV19

CDR3 protein: CASSARIGRTYNEQFF
CDR3 DNA: TGTGCCAGCAGCGCAAGAATCGGGAGAACCTACAATGAGCAGTTCTTC
clone size: -
J gene: TRBJ2-1
D gene: -
V gene: TRBV7-9

CDR3 protein: CASSGVVNSNQPQHF
CDR3 DNA: TGTGCCAGCAGTGGAGTGGTAAATAGCAATCAGCCCCAGCATTTT
clone size: -
J gene: TRBJ1-5
D gene: -
V gene: TRBV2

CDR3 protein: CASSFGRGNYGYTF
CDR3 DNA: TGTGCCAGCAGTTTTGGCAGGGGTAACTATGGCTACACCTTC
clone size: -
J gene: TRBJ1-2
D gene: -
V gene: TRBV2

CDR3 protein: CASSYHDSFKQRGYTF
CDR3 DNA: TGTGCCAGCAGTTACCATGACAGTTTCAAGCAGCGTGGCTACACCTTC
clone size: -
J gene: TRBJ1-2
D gene: -
V gene: TRBV6-2/TRBV6-3

CDR3 protein: CASKRGGETHQPQHF
CDR3 DNA: TGTGCCAGCAAGCGGGGCGGAGAGACCCATCAGCCCCAGCATTTT
clone size: -
J gene: TRBJ1-5
D gene: -
V gene: TRBV2

CDR3 protein: CAIRQGEYQPQHF
CDR3 DNA: TGTGCCATCAGACAGGGGGAGTATCAGCCCCAGCATTTT
clone size: -
J gene: TRBJ1-5
D gene: TRBD1
V gene: TRBV10-3

CDR3 protein: CASSLAPAGGSDTQYF
CDR3 DNA: TGCGCCAGCAGCTTGGCCCCAGCGGGGGGGTCGGATACGCAGTATTTT
clone size: -
J gene: TRBJ2-3
D gene: TRBD2
V gene: TRBV5-1

CDR3 protein: CASSLSGQGYQPQHF
CDR3 DNA: TGTGCCAGCAGCTTATCGGGACAGGGCTATCAGCCCCAGCATTTT
clone size: -
J gene: TRBJ1-5
D gene: TRBD1
V gene: TRBV7-2

CDR3 protein: CASSEPPSEQYF
CDR3 DNA: TGTGCCAGCAGTGAACCCCCCTCCGAGCAGTACTTC
clone size: -
J gene: TRBJ2-7
D gene: -
V gene: TRBV6-1

CDR3 protein: CASSLSPGGAINEQFF
CDR3 DNA: TGTGCCAGCAGTTTATCCCCGGGGGGGGCTATAAATGAGCAGTTCTTC
clone size: few
J gene: TRBJ2-1
D gene: TRBD2
V gene: TRBV27

CDR3 protein: CASSPTPGVNTEAFF
CDR3 DNA: TGTGCCAGCAGCCCCACTCCAGGGGTGAACACTGAAGCTTTCTTT
clone size: once
J gene: TRBJ1-1
D gene: -
V gene: TRBV7-2

CDR3 protein: CASSLALGAVVSRAFF
CDR3 DNA: TGTGCCAGCAGCTTAGCGCTGGGGGCGGTGGTAAGCCGCGCTTTCTTT
clone size: -
J gene: TRBJ1-1
D gene: -
V gene: TRBV7-8

CDR3 protein: CAWRWGLYGYTF
CDR3 DNA: TGTGCCTGGAGGTGGGGACTGTATGGCTACACCTTC
clone size: -
J gene: TRBJ1-2
D gene: -
V gene: TRBV30

CDR3 protein: CASHTGGVYTGELFF
CDR3 DNA: TGTGCCAGTCATACAGGGGGCGTCTACACCGGGGAGCTGTTTTTT
clone size: -
J gene: TRBJ2-2
D gene: TRBD1
V gene: TRBV6-5

CDR3 protein: CASSLALGLAGGDTQYF
CDR3 DNA: TGCGCCAGCAGCTTGGCCCTCGGACTAGCGGGGGGTGATACGCAGTATTTT
clone size: once
J gene: TRBJ2-3
D gene: TRBD2
V gene: TRBV5-1

CDR3 protein: CASRRTGGSETQYF
CDR3 DNA: TGTGCCAGCAGACGGACAGGGGGCAGCGAGACCCAGTACTTC
clone size: -
J gene: TRBJ2-5
D gene: TRBD1
V gene: TRBV6-5

CDR3 protein: CASSGSLYEQYF
CDR3 DNA: TGTGCCAGCAGTGGCTCATTGTACGAGCAGTACTTC
clone size: -
J gene: TRBJ2-7
D gene: -
V gene: TRBV12-3/TRBV12-4

CDR3 protein: CASSPLLARGNSKLLDNEQFF
CDR3 DNA: TGCGCCAGCAGCCCCCTATTGGCTCGGGGAAATTCAAAATTATTGGACAATGAGCAGTTCTTC
clone size: -
J gene: TRBJ2-1
D gene: -
V gene: TRBV5-1

CDR3 protein: CASSQLQGYTEAFF
CDR3 DNA: TGTGCCAGCAGCCAATTACAGGGTTACACTGAAGCTTTCTTT
clone size: -
J gene: TRBJ1-1
D gene: -
V gene: TRBV3-1/TRBV3-2

CDR3 protein: CASSTGPYGYTF
CDR3 DNA: TGTGCCAGCAGTACAGGGCCCTATGGCTACACCTTC
clone size: -
J gene: TRBJ1-2
D gene: -
V gene: TRBV2

CDR3 protein: CASRFTGSGNQPQHF
CDR3 DNA: TGTGCCAGCAGATTCACAGGGAGTGGCAATCAGCCCCAGCATTTT
clone size: -
J gene: TRBJ1-5
D gene: -
V gene: TRBV6-5

CDR3 protein: CASSLGPGSEAFF
CDR3 DNA: TGTGCCAGCAGCTTAGGCCCTGGTAGCGAAGCTTTCTTT
clone size: -
J gene: TRBJ1-1
D gene: -
V gene: TRBV11-2

CDR3 protein: CASSPGPEAFF
CDR3 DNA: TGTGCCAGCAGCCCAGGGCCTGAAGCTTTCTTT
clone size: -
J gene: TRBJ1-1
D gene: -
V gene: TRBV7-9

CDR3 protein: CAWGQGKGEKLFF
CDR3 DNA: TGTGCCTGGGGACAGGGGAAGGGAGAAAAACTGTTTTTT
clone size: -
J gene: TRBJ1-4
D gene: TRBD1
V gene: TRBV30

CDR3 protein: CASSFRTGSGEKLFF
CDR3 DNA: TGTGCCAGCAGTTTCCGGACAGGGTCGGGTGAAAAACTGTTTTTT
clone size: -
J gene: TRBJ1-4
D gene: TRBD1
V gene: TRBV28